The 22 T cell receptor beta chains below all came from one sample that was sequenced in a study of blood T cells in healthy people across ages. For the second PCR, which ran for about 7 to 12 cycles, a sample-barcoded 5' primer and a J-beta primer mix were used. MiXCR, applied by TCRdb to the 5' RACE reads, yields one record per CDR3 protein. This table holds 600,000 or so distinct CDR3 sequences, around 48% found once. Sample: blood. These receptors were collected from an elderly man in good health.

This sequence joins TRBV4-1 and TRBJ2-7, with D tentatively TRBD1 (6 bases). The length of the CDR3 is 18 residues. The V end was cut by 1 base, the J end by 0 bases, with 19 bases between. CDR1 is MGHRA and CDR2 is YSYEKL in the germline V gene. CDR3 protein: CASSQGGRGRRSSYEQYF. In DNA, the CDR3 is TGCGCCAGCAGCCAAGGCGGCAGGGGTCGCCGGAGCTCCTACGAGCAGTACTTC.

This clonotype was counted a few times. The chain uses TRBV7-2 and TRBJ2-3; the D is unclear. There are 14 residues in the CDR3. V dropped 3 bases and J dropped 3 bases, with 10 bases sitting between them. Germline V gene sequence: CDR1 SGHTA, CDR2 FQGNSA. The CDR3 loop is CASSFYVGTDTQYF. The DNA for the CDR3 is TGTGCCAGCAGCTTCTACGTTGGGACAGATACGCAGTATTTT.

A word on this clonotype: At one boundary the junction diverges from the germline segment, which might be a read error. The chain has TRBV5-1 and TRBJ2-1; 10 bases align to TRBD1. The CDR3 length is 17 residues. CDR1 and CDR2 (germline): SGHRS, YFSETQ. This chain's CDR3 is CASSPTDPGQGYNEQFF. The CDR3 DNA follows: TGCGCAAGCAGCCCAACCGACCCGGGACAGGGGTACAATGAGCAGTTCTTC. Based on the CDR3 plus reference TRBV5-1 and TRBJ2-1, the full variable domain is KAGVTQTPRYLIKTRGQQVTLSCSPISGHRSVSWYQQTPGQGLQFLFEYFSETQRNKGNFPGRFSGRQFSNSRSEMNVSTLELGDSALYLCASSPTDPGQGYNEQFFGPGTRLTVL.

The chain carries TRBV7-2 and TRBJ2-3; D might be TRBD2 (7 bases). The germline gives CDR1 SGHTA, CDR2 FQGNSA. Trimming removed 5 bases from V and 3 bases from J, with 18 bases in between. This CDR3 region has 16 residues. The CDR3 here is CASSQPPGGRTDTQYF. CDR3 DNA: TGTGCCAGCAGCCAACCCCCGGGGGGCAGGACAGATACGCAGTATTTT.

This chain uses TRBV12-3 or TRBV12-4 with TRBJ2-3, with TRBD2 matching over 7 bases. Unmatched junction bases numbered 6, after V lost 2 bases and J lost 4 bases. The CDR3 spans 15 residues. CDR3: CASSLLSGDADTQYF. In DNA form, the CDR3 reads TGTGCCAGCAGTTTATTGAGCGGGGACGCAGATACGCAGTATTTT.

This clonotype was seen a single time. The J gene is TRBJ1-1, the V gene TRBV7-2; TRBD1 matches at 7 bases. CDR3 length: 16 amino acids. CDR1 and CDR2 (germline): SGHTA, FQGNSA. V shed 5 bases and J 0 bases; nucleotides not matched to a gene: 9. The CDR3: CASSRLGQTMNTEAFF. In DNA, the CDR3 is TGTGCCAGCAGCCGTCTGGGACAGACCATGAACACTGAAGCTTTCTTT.

The chain carries TRBV2 and TRBJ2-7; no clear D gene. This CDR3 has 12 amino acids. Between the trimmed V and J ends, which lost 11 bases and 7 bases, there was a span of 18 bases. The germline gives CDR1 SNHLY, CDR2 FYNNEI. The CDR3 loop is CASSGDTEEQYF. The DNA of the CDR3 is TGTGCCTCCAGTGGGGATACAGAGGAGCAGTACTTC.

The chain combines TRBV3-1 with TRBJ2-1, with 7 bases aligning to TRBD2. Per germline, CDR1 LGHDT and CDR2 YNNKEL (reference sequence). CDR3 length: 13 residues. With 8 bases clipped from V and 3 bases from J, the junction kept 4 bases outside the gene matches. The CDR3 loop reads CASGDYYYNEQFF. CDR3 bases: TGTGCCAGCGGGGACTATTACTACAATGAGCAGTTCTTC.

The V and J genes are TRBV7-2 and TRBJ2-1; 10 bases fit TRBD1. This CDR3 has 18 amino acids. The trim removed 5 bases at V and 5 bases at J, leaving 15 bases unmatched. Per germline, CDR1 SGHTA and CDR2 FQGNSA. The CDR3 nucleotides are TGTGCCAGCAGCATATCAAACCCGGGACAGGGGTACAACAATGAGCAGTTCTTC. Residues: CASSISNPGQGYNNEQFF. The entire variable domain, with the rest obtained from reference TRBV7-2 and TRBJ2-1, is as follows: GAGVSQSPSNKVTEKGKDVELRCDPISGHTALYWYRQSLGQGLEFLIYFQGNSAPDKSGLPSDRFSAERTGGSVSTLTIQRTQQEDSAVYLCASSISNPGQGYNNEQFFGPGTRLTVL.

The chain recombines TRBV20-1 with TRBJ2-3; D is unresolved. From germline, CDR1 is DFQATT and CDR2 SNEGSKA (reference sequence). The CDR3 length is 13 residues. The V end lost 0 bases, the J end lost 6 bases, and 10 bases lay between the germline ends. CDR3 in amino acids: CSARERTGDTQYF. Here the CDR3 DNA reads TGCAGTGCTAGAGAGCGTACCGGGGATACGCAGTATTTT.

This clonotype came up a few times. The chain has TRBV20-1 and TRBJ2-3, with D maybe TRBD2 (6 bases). The V gene lost 1 base and the J gene lost 6 bases, with 17 bases spanning the gap. The CDR3 extends over 15 amino acids. The germline V gene encodes CDR1 DFQATT and CDR2 SNEGSKA (reference sequence). The CDR3 loop is CSARGGEEGWDTQYF. The CDR3 DNA is TGCAGTGCTAGAGGAGGGGAGGAGGGTTGGGATACGCAGTATTTT.

The chain combines TRBV20-1 with TRBJ2-3, with D uncertain. Between the trimmed V and J ends, which lost 6 bases and 5 bases, there was a span of 21 bases. The CDR3 totals 15 residues. Germline CDR1 and CDR2: DFQATT and SNEGSKA (reference sequence). CDR3 region: CSAPEETTLGDTQYF. The CDR3 nucleotides are TGCAGTGCCCCTGAAGAGACGACGTTAGGAGATACGCAGTATTTT.

In this sample, this clonotype turned up many times. The chain carries TRBV6-6 and TRBJ1-2; tentatively, D is TRBD1 (5 bases). With 2 bases removed from V and 3 bases from J, the gap between germline ends came to 10 bases. Germline-derived CDR1 and CDR2 are MNHNY and SVGAGI (reference sequence). The CDR3 is 14 amino acids. DNA of the CDR3: TGTGCCAGCAGTTACGCAGGGAGGGACTATGGCTACACCTTC. It is translated as CASSYAGRDYGYTF.

V is TRBV20-1 and J is TRBJ2-3; possibly TRBD2 for D (6 bases). The CDR3 is 16 residues long. The V gene lost 0 bases and the J gene lost 1 base, with 14 bases spanning the gap. Germline V gene data show CDR1 as DFQATT and CDR2 as SNEGSKA (reference sequence). The CDR3 DNA reads TGCAGTGCTAGAGATTCGGGGGAATTTCGCACAGATACGCAGTATTTT. Translating it yields CSARDSGEFRTDTQYF.

The V call is TRBV16, the J call TRBJ2-1; no reliable D call. V was shortened by 7 bases and J by 4 bases, with 17 bases between the two germline ends. Germline values: CDR1 KGHSY, CDR2 FQNENV. The CDR3 totals 15 residues. The chain's CDR3 is CASNRGPVRYNEQFF. In DNA, the CDR3 is TGTGCCAGCAACCGAGGCCCAGTTCGTTACAATGAGCAGTTCTTC.

The rearrangement links TRBV7-9 to TRBJ1-2; D gene unclear. Trimming pared 5 bases from V and 1 base from J, leaving 14 bases between. The CDR3 sequence is 15 residues long. The germline gives CDR1 SEHNR, CDR2 FQNEAQ (reference sequence). For the CDR3, the DNA is TGTGCCAGCAGCCCCGACGACTCAAATAACTATGGCTACACCTTC. It specifies CASSPDDSNNYGYTF. Looking up the rest from reference TRBV7-9 and TRBJ1-2 gives the full variable domain: DTGVSQNPRHKITKRGQNVTFRCDPISEHNRLYWYRQTLGQGPEFLTYFQNEAQLEKSRLLSDRFSAERPKGSFSTLEIQRTEQGDSAMYLCASSPDDSNNYGYTFGSGTRLTVV.

As regards this clonotype: The junction departs from the called germline gene at one end, perhaps through a read error. The V gene is TRBV11-2, the J gene TRBJ2-7; TRBD2 is a possible D gene (6 bases). The CDR3 covers 16 residues. CDR1 and CDR2 (germline): SGHAT, FQNNGV. CDR3 loop: CASSSILKAGAYERYF. In nucleotides, the CDR3 is TGTGCCAGCAGCTCAATACTTAAAGCGGGCGCCTACGAGCGGTACTTC.

The J gene is TRBJ2-7, the V gene TRBV6-5; 9 bases are a match to TRBD1. With 4 bases clipped from V and 5 bases from J, the junction kept 3 bases outside the gene matches. Germline V gives CDR1 MNHEY, CDR2 SVGAGI. The CDR3 spans 13 residues. DNA for the CDR3: TGTGCCAGCAGTTCTGACAGGGGGGACGAGCAGTACTTC. Residues: CASSSDRGDEQYF.

The rearrangement joins TRBV6-6 to TRBJ1-2, with D possibly TRBD1 on 5 matching bases. The germline CDR1 and CDR2 sequences are MNHNY and SVGAGI (reference sequence). V lost 7 bases and J 3 bases, leaving 12 bases between the germline ends. The CDR3 runs to 13 residues. This chain's CDR3 is CASNGADHYGYTF. In nucleotides, the CDR3 is TGTGCCAGCAACGGGGCAGACCACTATGGCTACACCTTC.

The chain employs TRBV6-5 and TRBJ1-5, with TRBD1 as a possible D gene (5 bases). CDR3 length: 15 residues. From germline, CDR1 is MNHEY and CDR2 SVGAGI. Trimming left V 5 bases short and J 6 bases short, with 17 bases between. The CDR3 coding sequence is TGTGCCAGCAGTCGTGGGCCTGGGAGGGGTCAGCCCCAGCATTTT. Protein sequence: CASSRGPGRGQPQHF.

This rearrangement joins TRBV2 to TRBJ1-1, with 7 bases that match TRBD1. The CDR3 consists of 12 residues. The germline V gene has CDR1 SNHLY and CDR2 FYNNEI. Trimming at V came to 6 bases and at J to 8 bases, leaving 6 bases not matched to a gene. The CDR3 bases are TGTGCCAGCAGGAGAGACAGGGCCGAAGCTTTCTTT. Amino acids: CASRRDRAEAFF.

This chain uses TRBV29-1 with TRBJ1-2, with D unclear. CDR1 is SQVTM and CDR2 is ANQGSEA in the germline V gene. Trimming took 0 bases from V and 8 from J, leaving 10 bases between them. The CDR3 runs to 12 residues. The CDR3 protein is CSVEDPQAGYTF. Written as DNA, the CDR3 is TGCAGCGTTGAAGATCCCCAGGCGGGCTACACCTTC. The variable domain in full, completed from reference TRBV29-1 and TRBJ1-2, reads SAVISQKPSRDICQRGTSLTIQCQVDSQVTMMFWYRQQPGQSLTLIATANQGSEATYESGFVIDKFPISRPNLTFSTLTVSNMSPEDSSIYLCSVEDPQAGYTFGSGTRLTVV.